In its sample, the clone carrying this TCR beta chain was seen a few times. As yet, its antigen is unknown. This sample was taken from a study of cytomegalovirus exposure and HLA in healthy donors. At the level of the study: An early data release held around 80 million unique TCRs from HLA-typed donors.

Study observations and caveats: Presence/absence analysis assumed near-uniform sequencing depth across donors. Researchers reportedly found TCR beta sequences accurately predicted most subjects' HLA-A and HLA-B alleles. Earlier analysis yielded a pattern in which most TCR beta V segments were productive about 87% or about 30% of the time.

PCR primers comprised 60 Vbeta and 13 Jbeta primers. TCRdb's copy holds only in-frame clones and misses some; the assay was immunoSEQ multiplex PCR. The repertoire holds 150,000 or so clones, around 75% seen once, with around 1.6% in the top ten. This TCR came from a woman aged 18-35 years in good health and CMV-seronegative. Sequences were obtained from PBMCs.

The CDR3 sequence is CPPGEEKLFF. CDR3 sequence (DNA): TGTCCTCCAGGGGAAGAAAAACTGTTTTTT. The genes are TRBV2 and TRBJ1-4; possible D gene TRBD1, 6 bases. This CDR3 spans 10 amino acids. The germline CDR1 and CDR2 sequences are SNHLY and FYNNEI.